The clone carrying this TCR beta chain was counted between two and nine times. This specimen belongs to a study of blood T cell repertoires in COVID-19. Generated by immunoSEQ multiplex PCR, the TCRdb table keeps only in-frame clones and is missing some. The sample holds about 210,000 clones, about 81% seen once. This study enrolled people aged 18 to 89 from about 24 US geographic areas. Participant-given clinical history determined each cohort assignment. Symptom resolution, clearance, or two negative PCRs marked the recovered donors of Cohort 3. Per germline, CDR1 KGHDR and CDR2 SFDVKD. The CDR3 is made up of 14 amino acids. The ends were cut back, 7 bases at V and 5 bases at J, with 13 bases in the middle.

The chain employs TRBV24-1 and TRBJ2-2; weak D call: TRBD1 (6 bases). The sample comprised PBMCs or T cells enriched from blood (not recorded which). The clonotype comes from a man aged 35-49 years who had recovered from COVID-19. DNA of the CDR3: TGTGCCACCAGACAGGGACAAGTAACCGGGGAGCTGTTTTTT. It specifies CATRQGQVTGELFF.